Listed below are T cell receptor beta chains from one sample, sequenced in a study of blood T cell repertoires in COVID-19. Profiling relied on immunoSEQ multiplex PCR, and the TCRdb table lists in-frame clones only, not all of them. The table lists under 450,000 clones, around nine tenths of them singletons. Sequenced: peripheral blood. These receptors were collected from a woman aged 55-70 years with COVID-19, enrolled during active disease. Each CDR3 is given with its conserved first and last residue. The order of the fields is D gene, V gene, J gene, clone size, CDR3 protein, CDR3 DNA. The D gene is left open where the match is weak. The size of a clone is reported for some rows only, either as once, few or many, or as a class for expanded clones.

>TRBD2|TRBV6-1|TRBJ2-1|-
CASSDSGGAYNEQFF
TGTGCCAGCAGTGACAGCGGGGGGGCCTACAATGAGCAGTTCTTC
>-|TRBV30|TRBJ1-5|-
CAWSVRGDQPQHF
TGTGCCTGGAGTGTACGGGGGGATCAGCCCCAGCATTTT
>TRBD1|TRBV5-6|TRBJ2-5|-
CASSLSYLGTGGYETQYF
TGTGCCAGCAGCTTGTCTTATTTGGGGACAGGGGGCTACGAGACCCAGTACTTC
>TRBD2|TRBV5-1|TRBJ2-3|-
CASSGGLVRSTDTQYF
TGCGCCAGCAGTGGGGGACTAGTTCGAAGCACAGATACGCAGTATTTT
>TRBD1|TRBV7-9|TRBJ2-5|-
CASSTGGSETQYF
TGTGCCAGCAGCACAGGGGGGTCAGAGACCCAGTACTTC
>-|TRBV21-1|TRBJ2-3|-
CAHKRLADLRSAQYF
TGTGCCCACAAAAGGCTAGCGGACCTCCGGTCGGCGCAGTATTTT
>TRBD2|TRBV10-3|TRBJ2-2|-
CAISLAGGSRTGELFF
TGTGCCATCAGCTTAGCGGGGGGCTCCCGGACCGGGGAGCTGTTTTTT
>TRBD2|TRBV9|TRBJ2-7|once
CASSAQSGVPSYEQYF
TGTGCCAGCAGCGCACAAAGCGGGGTACCTTCCTACGAGCAGTACTTC
>-|TRBV7-2|TRBJ1-6|-
CASSLVGGGNSPLHF
TGTGCCAGCAGCTTAGTGGGTGGAGGGAATTCACCCCTCCACTTT
>-|TRBV27|TRBJ1-1|-
CASSLMGAGARTFF
TGTGCCAGCAGTTTAATGGGGGCGGGGGCAAGGACTTTCTTT
>-|TRBV7-9|TRBJ2-2|once
CASSFRAGELFF
TGTGCCAGCAGTTTCAGGGCCGGGGAGCTGTTTTTT
>-|TRBV5-1|TRBJ1-4|-
CASSLGQNEKLFF
TGCGCCAGCAGCTTGGGACAGAATGAAAAACTGTTTTTT
>TRBD1|TRBV7-3|TRBJ1-3|-
CASSSRDRASGNTIYF
TGTGCCAGCAGCTCCCGGGACAGAGCCTCTGGAAACACCATATATTTT
>TRBD1|TRBV11-2|TRBJ2-6|once
CASRFTGGTSSGANVLTF
TGTGCCAGCAGATTTACAGGGGGCACGAGCTCTGGGGCCAACGTCCTGACTTTC
>-|TRBV7-9|TRBJ2-3|-
CASSLEARMDTQYF
TGTGCCAGCAGCTTAGAGGCGAGGATGGATACGCAGTATTTT
>-|TRBV7-9|TRBJ2-1|few
CASSLAASDEQFF
TGTGCCAGCAGCTTAGCAGCGTCGGATGAGCAGTTCTTC
>TRBD2|TRBV4-2|TRBJ2-5|-
CASSPLSGGDKFQETQYF
TGTGCCAGCAGCCCACTTAGCGGGGGGGATAAATTTCAAGAGACCCAGTACTTC
>-|TRBV7-2|TRBJ1-1|-
CASSLGALLGAEAFF
TGTGCCAGCAGCTTAGGTGCCCTTCTAGGGGCCGAAGCTTTCTTT
>-|TRBV18|TRBJ1-4|-
CASSEGVGEKLFF
TGTGCCAGCTCGGAAGGAGTGGGTGAAAAACTGTTTTTT
>-|TRBV3-1/TRBV3-2|TRBJ1-2|few
CASSSATGRHGYTF
TGTGCCAGCAGCTCGGCGACAGGAAGGCATGGCTACACCTTC
>-|TRBV6-5|TRBJ2-1|few
CASSYSRYNEQFF
TGTGCCAGCAGTTACTCACGGTACAATGAGCAGTTCTTC
>-|TRBV18|TRBJ2-3|-
CASSPRLPGSTDTQYF
TGTGCCAGCTCACCAAGGCTGCCGGGGAGCACAGATACGCAGTATTTT
>-|TRBV5-6|TRBJ1-5|few
CASSLWAGDQPQHF
TGTGCCAGCAGCTTGTGGGCAGGGGATCAGCCCCAGCATTTT
>TRBD1|TRBV19|TRBJ1-2|once
CASSTTRDRGPGYGGYTF
TGTGCCAGTAGTACTACTCGGGACAGGGGGCCCGGGTACGGTGGCTACACCTTC
>-|TRBV7-9|TRBJ1-3|once
CASSLNEGAGNTIYF
TGTGCCAGCAGCTTGAATGAGGGGGCTGGAAACACCATATATTTT
>TRBD1|TRBV5-8|TRBJ2-5|once
CASSAGQGAMWQETQYF
TGTGCCAGCAGCGCGGGACAGGGGGCGATGTGGCAAGAGACCCAGTACTTC
>-|TRBV7-3|TRBJ2-5|-
CASSLHVGGRETQYF
TGTGCCAGCAGCTTACACGTCGGGGGTAGAGAGACCCAGTACTTC
>TRBD1|TRBV5-1|TRBJ2-7|-
CASSFGGQGGYEQYF
TGCGCCAGCAGCTTTGGCGGACAGGGAGGCTACGAGCAGTACTTC
>-|TRBV6-5|TRBJ1-1|-
CASSYSGLSRSEAFF
TGTGCCAGCAGTTACTCGGGCCTTTCCCGCTCGGAAGCTTTCTTT
>-|TRBV10-3|TRBJ2-1|once
CAISELDGVTYNEQFF
TGTGCCATCAGTGAATTAGACGGGGTTACCTACAATGAGCAGTTCTTC
>-|TRBV30|TRBJ1-6|-
CAWSPTRGEFKALHF
TGTGCCTGGAGTCCGACTCGGGGGGAATTCAAAGCCCTCCACTTT
>TRBD1|TRBV15|TRBJ2-7|-
CATSRDRVFHEQYF
TGTGCCACCAGCAGGGACAGGGTTTTCCACGAGCAGTACTTC
>TRBD1|TRBV18|TRBJ1-2|-
CASSSDRGTYGYTF
TGTGCCAGCTCATCTGACAGGGGGACCTATGGCTACACCTTC
>-|TRBV11-3|TRBJ2-1|-
CASSLDPYPSENNEQFF
TGTGCCAGCAGCTTAGACCCCTACCCTAGTGAGAACAATGAGCAGTTCTTC
>-|TRBV14|TRBJ2-7|-
CASSPFPTSYEQYF
TGTGCCAGCAGCCCTTTCCCTACTAGCTACGAGCAGTACTTC
>-|TRBV19|TRBJ2-1|-
CASKGGGEQFF
TGTGCCAGTAAGGGGGGGGGTGAGCAGTTCTTC
>TRBD2|TRBV5-1|TRBJ2-3|-
CASSRGLAEDTDTQYF
TGCGCCAGCAGCCGGGGACTAGCGGAGGACACAGATACGCAGTATTTT
>TRBD1|TRBV11-2|TRBJ1-6|-
CASSLTTGENSPLHF
TGTGCCAGCAGCCTAACGACAGGGGAGAATTCACCCCTCCACTTT
>-|TRBV20-1|TRBJ2-3|-
CSASRQATDTQYF
TGCAGTGCTAGTCGGCAGGCCACAGATACGCAGTATTTT
>-|TRBV5-6|TRBJ1-1|-
CASSLLMLTERGTEAFF
TGTGCCAGCAGCTTGCTCATGCTGACAGAAAGGGGCACTGAAGCTTTCTTT
>TRBD2|TRBV27|TRBJ2-5|-
CASSGLAGGRETQYF
TGTGCCAGCAGTGGACTAGCGGGGGGTAGGGAGACCCAGTACTTC
>-|TRBV5-1|TRBJ2-6|-
CASSLAVGGSGANVLTF
TGCGCCAGCAGCTTGGCTGTGGGGGGCTCTGGGGCCAACGTCCTGACTTTC
>TRBD1|TRBV5-4|TRBJ2-5|-
CASSKGQGVIQGIETQYF
TGTGCCAGCAGCAAGGGACAGGGAGTAATTCAGGGTATTGAGACCCAGTACTTC
>TRBD1|TRBV6-5|TRBJ1-1|-
CASSTGGATEAFF
TGTGCCAGCAGCACAGGGGGCGCGACTGAAGCTTTCTTT
>-|TRBV2|TRBJ1-2|-
CASSPGPNYGYTF
TGTGCCAGCAGCCCAGGCCCCAACTATGGCTACACCTTC
>TRBD1|TRBV5-1|TRBJ1-2|-
CASSRDRGSNYGYTF
TGCGCCAGCAGCCGTGACAGGGGGTCTAACTATGGCTACACCTTC
>-|TRBV9|TRBJ2-3|-
CASSVSEDTQYF
TGTGCCAGCAGCGTTAGCGAGGATACGCAGTATTTT
>-|TRBV5-5|TRBJ1-4|-
CASSFGTLVATNEKLFF
TGTGCCAGCAGCTTCGGGACTTTGGTTGCAACTAATGAAAAACTGTTTTTT
>-|TRBV9|TRBJ2-7|-
CASSSSSGLSYEQYF
TGTGCCAGCAGCTCCTCATCCGGGTTGTCCTACGAGCAGTACTTC
>-|TRBV7-2|TRBJ2-7|-
CASSWGMGAPLSYEQYF
TGTGCCAGCAGCTGGGGTATGGGAGCCCCCTTATCCTACGAGCAGTACTTC
>-|TRBV5-1|TRBJ2-1|-
CASSNQLRSYNEQFF
TGCGCCAGTTCCAACCAACTCCGCTCCTACAATGAGCAGTTCTTC
>TRBD1|TRBV6-5|TRBJ1-2|-
CASSIQGAHYGYTF
TGTGCCAGCAGCATACAGGGGGCCCACTATGGCTACACCTTC
>-|TRBV9|TRBJ1-1|-
CASSPISVGGTEAFF
TGTGCCAGCAGCCCGATCTCCGTGGGGGGAACTGAAGCTTTCTTT
>-|TRBV6-2/TRBV6-3|TRBJ1-5|-
CASSYWSGNQPQHF
TGTGCCAGCAGTTACTGGTCGGGCAATCAGCCCCAGCATTTT
>TRBD2|TRBV15|TRBJ2-7|-
CATSRAQLAGGHEQYF
TGTGCCACCAGCAGAGCGCAACTAGCGGGGGGCCACGAGCAGTACTTC